A selection of T cell receptor beta chains follows, all from one sample in a study of cytomegalovirus exposure and HLA in healthy donors. TCRdb's table, derived via immunoSEQ multiplex PCR, lists solely in-frame clones and lacks some. The sample lists about 66,000 clones; approximately 96% were seen once. The specimen was PBMCs. The receptors were sampled from a man between 18 and 35 years old in good health and CMV-seronegative. The CDR3 runs from the conserved cysteine through the conserved F or W. Fields, in order: V gene, J gene, clone size, D gene, CDR3 protein, CDR3 DNA. A D gene is named only where the DNA matches it firmly. Size tells how often a clone was seen (once, few, many) or the class of an expanded clone, and some rows leave it out.

v_gene: TRBV10-3; j_gene: TRBJ1-2; abundance: -; d_gene: TRBD1; CDR3aa: CAISEGDSLYGYTF; CDR3nt: TGTGCCATCAGTGAGGGGGACAGCCTTTATGGCTACACCTTC
v_gene: TRBV7-9; j_gene: TRBJ2-7; abundance: once; d_gene: -; CDR3aa: CASSLGRRQDMTYEQYF; CDR3nt: TGTGCCAGCAGCTTGGGCAGGAGGCAAGATATGACCTACGAGCAGTACTTC
v_gene: TRBV7-8; j_gene: TRBJ2-1; abundance: -; d_gene: TRBD2; CDR3aa: CASSPLRLAGDNEQFF; CDR3nt: TGTGCCAGCAGCCCCTTAAGACTAGCGGGAGACAATGAGCAGTTCTTC
v_gene: TRBV6-1; j_gene: TRBJ2-7; abundance: -; d_gene: TRBD1; CDR3aa: CASKRDRGYEQYF; CDR3nt: TGTGCCAGCAAGAGGGACAGGGGCTACGAGCAGTACTTC
v_gene: TRBV4-2; j_gene: TRBJ2-7; abundance: once; d_gene: TRBD1; CDR3aa: CASSTRTGQAEQYF; CDR3nt: TGTGCCAGCAGCACCCGGACAGGGCAGGCCGAGCAGTACTTC
v_gene: TRBV6-6; j_gene: TRBJ2-7; abundance: -; d_gene: -; CDR3aa: CASSYSTGDYEQYF; CDR3nt: TGTGCCAGCAGTTACTCGACCGGGGACTACGAGCAGTACTTC
v_gene: TRBV4-1; j_gene: TRBJ2-1; abundance: -; d_gene: -; CDR3aa: CASSQVVINTYNEQFF; CDR3nt: TGCGCCAGCAGCCAAGTCGTCATAAACACCTACAATGAGCAGTTCTTC
v_gene: TRBV29-1; j_gene: TRBJ1-2; abundance: -; d_gene: TRBD1; CDR3aa: CSVPATGGGYTF; CDR3nt: TGCAGCGTCCCGGCGACAGGGGGAGGCTACACCTTC
v_gene: TRBV15; j_gene: TRBJ2-3; abundance: -; d_gene: TRBD2; CDR3aa: CATSSGGGRARDTQYF; CDR3nt: TGTGCCACCAGCTCGGGGGGCGGGAGGGCCAGAGATACGCAGTATTTT
v_gene: TRBV5-4; j_gene: TRBJ1-4; abundance: -; d_gene: -; CDR3aa: CASSLAQVPEKLFF; CDR3nt: TGTGCCAGCAGCTTGGCTCAGGTTCCTGAAAAACTGTTTTTT
v_gene: TRBV5-1; j_gene: TRBJ1-5; abundance: -; d_gene: TRBD1; CDR3aa: CASSLTGDQPQHF; CDR3nt: TGCGCCAGCAGCTTAACAGGGGATCAGCCCCAGCATTTT
v_gene: TRBV28; j_gene: TRBJ1-4; abundance: once; d_gene: -; CDR3aa: CAIGQPNEKLFF; CDR3nt: TGTGCGATCGGACAGCCAAATGAAAAACTGTTTTTT
v_gene: TRBV7-9; j_gene: TRBJ2-3; abundance: -; d_gene: -; CDR3aa: CASSFVDFVTDTQYF; CDR3nt: TGTGCCAGCAGTTTTGTCGACTTTGTCACAGATACGCAGTATTTT
v_gene: TRBV11-2; j_gene: TRBJ1-3; abundance: -; d_gene: -; CDR3aa: CASSLEPGAPGNTIYF; CDR3nt: TGTGCCAGCAGCTTAGAGCCGGGAGCCCCTGGAAACACCATATATTTT
v_gene: TRBV9; j_gene: TRBJ1-5; abundance: -; d_gene: -; CDR3aa: CASSVGAGASQPQHF; CDR3nt: TGTGCCAGCAGCGTAGGGGCGGGGGCTAGTCAGCCCCAGCATTTT
v_gene: TRBV29-1; j_gene: TRBJ2-7; abundance: -; d_gene: -; CDR3aa: CSVEVRNREQYF; CDR3nt: TGCAGCGTTGAAGTGAGGAATCGGGAGCAGTACTTC
v_gene: TRBV6-5; j_gene: TRBJ1-2; abundance: -; d_gene: -; CDR3aa: CASSLDRVANYGYTF; CDR3nt: TGTGCCAGCAGCCTCGACAGAGTAGCTAACTATGGCTACACCTTC